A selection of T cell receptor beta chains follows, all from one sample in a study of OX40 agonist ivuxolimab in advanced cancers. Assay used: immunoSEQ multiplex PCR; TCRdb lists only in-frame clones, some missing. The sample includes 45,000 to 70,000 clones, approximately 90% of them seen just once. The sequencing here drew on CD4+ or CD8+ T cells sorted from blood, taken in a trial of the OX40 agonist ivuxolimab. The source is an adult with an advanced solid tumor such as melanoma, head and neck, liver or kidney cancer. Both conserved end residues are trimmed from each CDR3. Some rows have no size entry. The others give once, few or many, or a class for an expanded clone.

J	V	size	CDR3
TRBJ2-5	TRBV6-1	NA	ASSAGPLQTQY
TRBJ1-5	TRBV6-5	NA	ASSSGQGGSNQPQH
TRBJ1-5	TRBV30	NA	AWSRQNQPQH
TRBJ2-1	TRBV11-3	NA	ASSLQHNEQF
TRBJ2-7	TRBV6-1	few	ASRLLMYEQY
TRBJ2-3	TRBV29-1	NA	SATGTSGTDTQY
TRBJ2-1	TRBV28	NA	ASSLVQRDEQF
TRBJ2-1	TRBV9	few	ASSVLPFWEGSYNEQF
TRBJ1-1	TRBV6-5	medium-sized	ASSYSANTEAF
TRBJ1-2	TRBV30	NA	AWSVRGRGYT
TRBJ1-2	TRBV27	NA	ASKQGAMNYGYT
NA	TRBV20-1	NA	SAAGAYEQY
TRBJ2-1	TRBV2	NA	ASSGLGYNEQF
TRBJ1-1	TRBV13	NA	ASSRRGRNTEAF
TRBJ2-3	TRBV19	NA	ASSIDGDTQY
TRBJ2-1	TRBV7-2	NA	ASSLEGVGGNEQF
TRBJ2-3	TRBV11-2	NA	ASSLDLFSTDTQY
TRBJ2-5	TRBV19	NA	ASRPDNQETQY
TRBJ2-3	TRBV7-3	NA	ASGGGTDTQY
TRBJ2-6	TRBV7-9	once	ASSLFSFPGANVLT
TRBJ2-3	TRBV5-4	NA	ASSLGSGFGTDTQY
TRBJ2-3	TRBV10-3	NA	AIGTTQPDTQY
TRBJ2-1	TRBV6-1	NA	ASSRFSSSYNEQF
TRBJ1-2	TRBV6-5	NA	ASSPLGRVNYGYT
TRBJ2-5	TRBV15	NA	ATGEVAGGGGETQY
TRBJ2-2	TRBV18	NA	ASSPSGGVRTGELF
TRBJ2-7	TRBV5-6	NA	ASSWGGYEQY
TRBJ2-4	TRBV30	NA	AWGGTGKNIQY
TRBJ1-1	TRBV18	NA	ASSTRSGVTEAF
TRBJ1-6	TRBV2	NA	ASSATGGGSPLH
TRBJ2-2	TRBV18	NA	ASSPLRSRGRVTGELF
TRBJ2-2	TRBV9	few	ASSVEEGIGELF
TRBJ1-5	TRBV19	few	ASNSPGRSNQPQH
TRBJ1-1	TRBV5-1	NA	ASSPRGGLGLRTEAF
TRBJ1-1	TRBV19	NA	ASSIDPSRMNTEAF
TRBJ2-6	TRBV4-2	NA	ASSVGLQSRANVLT
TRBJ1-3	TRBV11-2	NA	ASSLGGNRVSGNTIY
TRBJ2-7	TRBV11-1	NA	ASSFSGGTYEQY
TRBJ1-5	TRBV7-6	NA	ASSSPGAGQPQH
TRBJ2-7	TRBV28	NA	ASSLFRLAVY
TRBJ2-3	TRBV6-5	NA	ASREQGKATQY
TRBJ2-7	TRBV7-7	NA	ASSPTTGGHEQY
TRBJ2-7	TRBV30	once	AWNEGSFAYEQY
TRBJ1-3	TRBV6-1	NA	ASSDGGAGNTIY
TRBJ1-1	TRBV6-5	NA	ASSTLDRNTEAF
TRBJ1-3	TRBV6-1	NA	ASSQIGSGNTIY
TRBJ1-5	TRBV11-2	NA	ASSSRAGADQPQH
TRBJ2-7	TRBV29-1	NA	SGRDDSSYEQY
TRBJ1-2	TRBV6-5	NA	ASSYGDTAKGGYT